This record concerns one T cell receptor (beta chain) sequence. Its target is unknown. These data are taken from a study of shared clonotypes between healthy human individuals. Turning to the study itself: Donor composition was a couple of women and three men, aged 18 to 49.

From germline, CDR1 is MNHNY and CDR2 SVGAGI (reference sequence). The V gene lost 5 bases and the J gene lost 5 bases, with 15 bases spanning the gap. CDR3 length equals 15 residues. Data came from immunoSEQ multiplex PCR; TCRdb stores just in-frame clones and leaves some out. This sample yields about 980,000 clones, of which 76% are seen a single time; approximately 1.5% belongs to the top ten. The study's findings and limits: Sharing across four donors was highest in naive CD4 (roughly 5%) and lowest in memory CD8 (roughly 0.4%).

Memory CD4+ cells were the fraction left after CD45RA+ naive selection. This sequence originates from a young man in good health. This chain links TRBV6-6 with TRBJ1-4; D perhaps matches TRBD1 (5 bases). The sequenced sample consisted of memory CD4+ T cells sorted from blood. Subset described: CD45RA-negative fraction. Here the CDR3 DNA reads TGTGCCAGCAGTACCCAGGGTATGATAAATGAAAAACTGTTTTTT. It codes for CASSTQGMINEKLFF.